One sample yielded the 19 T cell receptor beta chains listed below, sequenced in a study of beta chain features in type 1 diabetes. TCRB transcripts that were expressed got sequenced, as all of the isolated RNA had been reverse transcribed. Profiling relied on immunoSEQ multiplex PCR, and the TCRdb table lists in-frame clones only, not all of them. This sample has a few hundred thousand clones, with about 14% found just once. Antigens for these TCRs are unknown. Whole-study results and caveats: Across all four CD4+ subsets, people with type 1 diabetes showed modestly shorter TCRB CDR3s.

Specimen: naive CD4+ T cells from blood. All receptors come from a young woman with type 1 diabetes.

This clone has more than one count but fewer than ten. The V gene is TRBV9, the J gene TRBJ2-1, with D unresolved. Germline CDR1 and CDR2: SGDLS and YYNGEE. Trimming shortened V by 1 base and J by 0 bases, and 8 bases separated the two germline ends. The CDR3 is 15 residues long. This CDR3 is CASSVTESSYNEQFF. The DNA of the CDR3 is TGTGCCAGCAGCGTAACGGAGAGCTCCTACAATGAGCAGTTCTTC.

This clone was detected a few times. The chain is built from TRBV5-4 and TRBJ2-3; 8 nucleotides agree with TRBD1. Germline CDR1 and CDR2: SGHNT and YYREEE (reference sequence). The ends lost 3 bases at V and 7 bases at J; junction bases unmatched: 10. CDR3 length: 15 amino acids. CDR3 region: CASSSRDRLFHTQYF. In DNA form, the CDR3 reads TGTGCCAGCAGCTCCCGGGACAGGCTATTTCATACGCAGTATTTT.

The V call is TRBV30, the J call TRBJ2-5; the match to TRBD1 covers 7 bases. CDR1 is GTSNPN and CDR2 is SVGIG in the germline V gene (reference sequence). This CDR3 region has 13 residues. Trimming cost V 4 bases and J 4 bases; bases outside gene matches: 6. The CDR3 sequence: CAWTQGDGETQYF. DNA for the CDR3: TGTGCCTGGACCCAGGGGGATGGAGAGACCCAGTACTTC. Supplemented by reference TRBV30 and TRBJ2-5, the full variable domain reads SQTIHQWPATLVQPVGSPLSLECTVEGTSNPNLYWYRQAAGRGLQLLFYSVGIGQISSEVPQNLSASRPQDRQFILSSKKLLLSDSGFYLCAWTQGDGETQYFGPGTRLLVL.

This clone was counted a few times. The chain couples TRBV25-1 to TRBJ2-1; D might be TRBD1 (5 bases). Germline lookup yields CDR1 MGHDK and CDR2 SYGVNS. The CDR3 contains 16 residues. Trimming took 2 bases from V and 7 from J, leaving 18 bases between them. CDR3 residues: CASSEIGAVRRNEQFF. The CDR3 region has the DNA TGTGCCAGCAGTGAAATTGGGGCGGTAAGGCGTAATGAGCAGTTCTTC. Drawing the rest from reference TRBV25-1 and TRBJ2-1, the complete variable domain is EADIYQTPRYLVIGTGKKITLECSQTMGHDKMYWYQQDPGMELHLIHYSYGVNSTEKGDLSSESTVSRIRTEHFPLTLESARPSHTSQYLCASSEIGAVRRNEQFFGPGTRLTVL.

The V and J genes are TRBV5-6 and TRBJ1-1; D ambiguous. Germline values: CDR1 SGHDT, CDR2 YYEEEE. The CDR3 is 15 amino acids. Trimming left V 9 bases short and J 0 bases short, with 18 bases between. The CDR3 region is CATARSPGMNTEAFF. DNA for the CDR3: TGTGCCACCGCCCGGTCCCCAGGAATGAACACTGAAGCTTTCTTT.

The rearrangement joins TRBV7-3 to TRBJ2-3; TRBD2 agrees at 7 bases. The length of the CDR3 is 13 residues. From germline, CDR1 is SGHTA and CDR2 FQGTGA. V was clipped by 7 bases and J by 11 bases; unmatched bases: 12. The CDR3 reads CASTKSNGGEQYF. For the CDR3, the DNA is TGTGCCAGCACCAAATCGAATGGGGGGGAGCAGTATTTT.

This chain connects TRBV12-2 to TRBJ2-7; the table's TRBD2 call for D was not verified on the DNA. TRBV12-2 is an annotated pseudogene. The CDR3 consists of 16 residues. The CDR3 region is CASRLRLADDTYEQYF. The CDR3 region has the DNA TGTGCAAGTCGCTTAAGGCTAGCGGACGATACCTACGAGCAGTACTTC.

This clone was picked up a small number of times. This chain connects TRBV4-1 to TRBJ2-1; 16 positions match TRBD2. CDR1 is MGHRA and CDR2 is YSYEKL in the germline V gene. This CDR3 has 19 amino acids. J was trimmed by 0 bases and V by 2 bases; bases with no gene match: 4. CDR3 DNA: TGCGCCAGCAGCCAACCGGGACTAGCGGGAGGGGGCTCCTACAATGAGCAGTTCTTC. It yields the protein CASSQPGLAGGGSYNEQFF.

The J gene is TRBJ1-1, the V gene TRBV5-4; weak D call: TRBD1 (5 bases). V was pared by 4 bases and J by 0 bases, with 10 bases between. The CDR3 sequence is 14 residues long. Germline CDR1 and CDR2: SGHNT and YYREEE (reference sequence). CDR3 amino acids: CASSHRSLNTEAFF. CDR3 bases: TGTGCCAGCAGCCACAGGTCATTGAACACTGAAGCTTTCTTT.

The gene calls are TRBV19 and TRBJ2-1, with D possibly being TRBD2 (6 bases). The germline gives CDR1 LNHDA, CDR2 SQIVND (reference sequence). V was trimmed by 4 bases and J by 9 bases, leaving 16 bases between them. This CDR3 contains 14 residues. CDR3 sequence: CASSSYSGVGEQFF. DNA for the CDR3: TGTGCCAGTAGTAGCTATAGCGGTGTGGGTGAGCAGTTCTTC.

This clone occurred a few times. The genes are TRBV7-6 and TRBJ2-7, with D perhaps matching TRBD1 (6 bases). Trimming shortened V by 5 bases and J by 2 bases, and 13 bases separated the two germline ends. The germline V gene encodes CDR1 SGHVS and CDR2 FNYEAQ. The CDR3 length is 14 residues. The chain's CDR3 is CASSPPGATYEQYF. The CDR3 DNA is TGTGCCAGCAGCCCACCAGGGGCTACCTACGAGCAGTACTTC.

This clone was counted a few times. The CDR3: CASTPGLSSHEQFF. CDR3 DNA sequence: TGTGCCAGCACACCGGGACTATCCTCACATGAGCAGTTCTTC. The chain recombines TRBV27 with TRBJ2-1; TRBD2 matches 7 bases. CDR1 and CDR2 (germline): MNHEY, SMNVEV (reference sequence). The ends lost 7 bases at V and 8 bases at J; junction bases unmatched: 11. CDR3 length: 14 amino acids.

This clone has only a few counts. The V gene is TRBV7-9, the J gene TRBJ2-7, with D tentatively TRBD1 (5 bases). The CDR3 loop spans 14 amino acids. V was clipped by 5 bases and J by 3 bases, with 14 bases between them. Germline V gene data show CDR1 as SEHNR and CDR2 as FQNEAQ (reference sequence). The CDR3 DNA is TGTGCCAGCAGCCTGCAGGGTTCTCTCTACGAGCAGTACTTC. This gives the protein CASSLQGSLYEQYF.

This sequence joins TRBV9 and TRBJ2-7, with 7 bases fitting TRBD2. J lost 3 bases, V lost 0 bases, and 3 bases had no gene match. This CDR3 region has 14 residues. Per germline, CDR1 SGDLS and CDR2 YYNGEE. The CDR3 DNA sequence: TGTGCCAGCAGCGTAGGCGGACTAGGCTACGAGCAGTACTTC. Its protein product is CASSVGGLGYEQYF.

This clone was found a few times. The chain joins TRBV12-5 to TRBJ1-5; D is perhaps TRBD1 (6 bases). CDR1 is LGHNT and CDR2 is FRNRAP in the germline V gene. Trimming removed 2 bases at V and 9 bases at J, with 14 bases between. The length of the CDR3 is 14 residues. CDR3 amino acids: CASGLWAGQRPQHF. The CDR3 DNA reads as TGTGCTAGTGGTTTGTGGGCAGGACAGCGGCCCCAGCATTTT.

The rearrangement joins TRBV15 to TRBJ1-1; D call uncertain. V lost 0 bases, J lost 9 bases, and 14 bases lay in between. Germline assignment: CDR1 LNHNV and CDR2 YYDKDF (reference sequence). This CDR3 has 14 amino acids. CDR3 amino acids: CATSRDGRLRKAFF. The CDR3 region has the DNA TGTGCCACCAGCAGAGATGGCAGGCTTAGGAAAGCTTTCTTT.

This chain's CDR3 is CASSPTHTGTGGTNQPQHF. The DNA of the CDR3 is TGCGCCAGCAGCCCCACCCATACCGGGACAGGGGGGACCAATCAGCCCCAGCATTTT. V is TRBV4-3 and J is TRBJ1-5; 11 bases fit TRBD1. Per germline, CDR1 LGHNA and CDR2 YSLEER. There are 19 residues in the CDR3. Trimming took 4 bases from V and 3 from J; bases not matched to a gene: 14.

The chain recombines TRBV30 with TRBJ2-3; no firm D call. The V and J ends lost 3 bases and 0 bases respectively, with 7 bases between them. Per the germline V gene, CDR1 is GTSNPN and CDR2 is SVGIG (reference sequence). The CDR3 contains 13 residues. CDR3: CAWSSVSTDTQYF. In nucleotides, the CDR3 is TGTGCCTGGAGCAGCGTAAGCACAGATACGCAGTATTTT.

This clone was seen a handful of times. CDR3 amino acids: CASSLEPGLTEAFF. The CDR3 DNA sequence: TGTGCCAGCAGCTTAGAGCCGGGACTCACTGAAGCTTTCTTT. This chain links TRBV7-6 with TRBJ1-1; weak D call: TRBD1 (5 bases). Trimming pared 1 base from V and 4 bases from J, leaving 10 bases between. Per the germline V gene, CDR1 is SGHVS and CDR2 is FNYEAQ. The CDR3 has 14 amino acids.